This TCR beta chain was documented in a study of T cell clonality in common variable immunodeficiency (dated by TCRdb to about 2015). The CDR3 measures 14 amino acids from cysteine to phenylalanine. The DNA has 33 bases, all within the CDR3, and is read from base 1. CDR1 and CDR2 (SGDLS, YYNGEE) derive from the germline V gene. V is trimmed back by 3 bases and J by 3 bases, and the junction contains 2 bases that no gene match accounts for. For sequencing input, CVID and control samples contributed equivalent amounts of genomic DNA. For every sample, a 60 bp segment covering the rearranged TCRbeta CDR3 region was amplified and then sequenced. TCRbeta amplification used the immunoSEQ assay, a bias-corrected multiplex PCR with high-throughput sequencing. In the source study's methods: Each unique nucleotide sequence was treated as a clone and annotated with V, D and J genes, copy number and frequency. Sequences were labeled productive if in frame, and non-productive if out of frame or containing stop codons. Clonality was calculated from Shannon's entropy as previously described. The predicted amino acid sequences of productive clones were used to derive mean CDR3 Kyte-Doolittle hydropathy. Using the R hclust function, scaled V gene usage was clustered hierarchically with Manhattan distance and complete linkage. To assess clone sharing by CDR3 amino acid sequence, 12 repertoires per group were resampled over 100 rounds. Repertoires were searched for 70 published EBV-specific and 245 published CMV-specific TCRbeta sequences. A couple of CVID samples that yielded fewer than 10,000 sequences were excluded from the analysis, so 42 CVID repertoires were retained. TCRdb mirrors the immuneACCESS table, restricted to in-frame sequences. Some clones are absent from its copies; in checked studies, under half trace to an unresolved V gene, and the reason for the others is unknown. V and J calls plus clone size are reproduced from that table; the DNA served to infer D and trimming. With roughly 23,000 clones recorded, this sample contains no clone counted only once. The ten largest make up approximately 10% of the sample.

Overall results and qualifications from the work: Increased TCRbeta clonality was found in CVID subjects compared with healthy controls (t-test p = 0.018), with the increase being most characteristic of about a third of subjects. Patient heterogeneity within the CVID cohort put limits on correlating repertoire features with clinical complications. Despite equal DNA input, controls averaged about 81,820 unique sequences per sample versus about 30,000 in CVID samples. CVID TCRbeta sequences were reported to have fewer deletions and N-nucleotide insertions and to lack highly modified clones with 13 or more V deletions. According to the authors, figuring out what caused the increased clonality in CVID would require sequencing the repertoires of T cell subpopulations. Healthy controls shared more TCRbeta clones with each other than CVID subjects shared among themselves (p < 0.0001).

CVID was diagnosed by standard criteria: serum IgG, IgA and/or IgM reduced below normal range, plus specific antibody deficiency. The CVID group comprised about 46 subjects, 15 or so female and roughly 30 male, aged roughly 9 to 70 years with a mean age of 40. Both CVID patients and healthy controls were predominantly of Caucasian heritage. At the time of study participation, every CVID subject had been on replacement immunoglobulin therapy for one year or longer. At the time of blood collection, no CVID subject was ill or was being treated with immunomodulatory or immunosuppressive medication. From each donor, 5 to 8 ml of heparinized peripheral whole blood was collected. Genomic DNA from adults with common variable immune deficiency (CVID) and from healthy adult controls was used for sequencing of TCRbeta CDR3 repertoires. To isolate peripheral blood mononuclear cells, diluted blood was subjected to density centrifugation over Hypaque 1077 or Ficoll-Paque. Genomic DNA was extracted from unsorted mononuclear cells by Qiagen column purification or by a centrifugation-based method.

This clone counts as medium-sized (0.01 to 0.1%). Its cognate antigen has yet to be identified. The read terminates 3 residues before the CDR3 end, so the remaining end is supplied by the germline J gene. The sequencing sample was made of peripheral blood mononuclear cells. This chain joins TRBV9 to TRBJ2-7; TRBD2 fits 11 bases in the junction. The TCR was taken from a human donor with common variable immunodeficiency. Incomplete CDR3 DNA: TGTGCCAGCAGCGCAGGGACTAGCGGCTACGAG. Its protein is CASSAGTSGYE. The whole CDR3 protein is CASSAGTSGYEQYF. When the CDR3 is completed using the reference TRBV9 and TRBJ2-7 genes on either side, the full variable domain is DSGVTQTPKHLITATGQRVTLRCSPRSGDLSVYWYQQSLDQGLQFLIQYYNGEERAKGNILERFSAQQFPDLHSELNLSSLELGDSALYFCASSAGTSGYEQYFGPGTRLTVT.